The 32 T cell receptor beta chains given below trace back to one sample, sequenced in a study of cytomegalovirus exposure and HLA in healthy donors (dated by TCRdb to about 2017). Receptor amplification or capture employed the immunoSEQ multiplex PCR assay. A mixture of 60 forward primers for TCR Vbeta segments and 13 reverse primers for TCR Jbeta segments was used in the multiplex PCR. TCRdb provides this immuneACCESS table in a form limited to in-frame rearrangements. Some clones are lacking; in checked studies, under half of them reflect an unresolved V gene, and why the rest are absent is not known. This sample comprises some 130,000 clones, approximately 78% of them detected only once. Around 1.6% of the sample is held by the ten biggest clonotypes. Sequencing was done on a sample of PBMCs. The receptors were sampled from a female donor in good health and CMV-seronegative.

V is TRBV28 and J is TRBJ1-2; 9 nucleotides align to TRBD1. J was trimmed by 0 bases and V by 10 bases; bases with no gene match: 9. The CDR3 is 15 residues long. Per germline, CDR1 MDHEN and CDR2 SYDVKM. The CDR3 loop is CATSTGGKANYGYTF. The CDR3 DNA is TGTGCCACCTCGACAGGGGGAAAGGCTAACTATGGCTACACCTTC.

Notes on this clone: The sample carries other DNA sequences with the same CDR3. CDR3 residues: CASRGFSGNTIYF. The CDR3 region has the DNA TGTGCCAGCCGGGGGTTCTCTGGAAACACCATATATTTT. The rearrangement joins TRBV27 to TRBJ1-3; TRBD1 might be the D (5 bases). The CDR3 extends over 13 amino acids. The germline V gene encodes CDR1 MNHEY and CDR2 SMNVEV (reference sequence). V dropped 8 bases and J dropped 0 bases, with 8 bases sitting between them.

There are a few counts of this clone. The chain couples TRBV9 to TRBJ2-6; 10 bases line up with TRBD1. CDR1 and CDR2 from the germline V gene are SGDLS and YYNGEE. CDR3 length equals 18 residues. Trimming took 2 bases from V and 1 from J; bases not matched to a gene: 6. The CDR3, as DNA: TGTGCCAGCAGCGTCGCCTGGACAGGGGGTTCTGGGGCCAACGTCCTGACTTTC. Its translation is CASSVAWTGGSGANVLTF. Looking up the rest from reference TRBV9 and TRBJ2-6 gives the full variable domain: DSGVTQTPKHLITATGQRVTLRCSPRSGDLSVYWYQQSLDQGLQFLIQYYNGEERAKGNILERFSAQQFPDLHSELNLSSLELGDSALYFCASSVAWTGGSGANVLTFGAGSRLTVL.

The CDR3 here is CASSPRPEAFF. The CDR3 DNA is TGTGCCAGCAGTCCGCGGCCTGAAGCTTTCTTT. This chain connects TRBV28 to TRBJ1-1; D is unclear. V was clipped by 5 bases and J by 6 bases, with 7 bases between them. In germline, CDR1 is MDHEN, CDR2 SYDVKM. The CDR3 covers 11 residues.

The chain carries TRBV6-1 and TRBJ2-5; 9 bases fit TRBD2. V shed 2 bases, J shed 5 bases, and the junction held 3 bases outside the gene matches. The CDR3 runs to 14 residues. Germline V gene lookup returns CDR1 MNHNS and CDR2 SASEGT. The DNA for the CDR3 is TGTGCCAGCAGTGAAATAGCGGGAGAGGAGACCCAGTACTTC. Protein sequence: CASSEIAGEETQYF.

This chain joins TRBV2 and TRBJ2-7; 15 nucleotides agree with TRBD2. V lost 5 bases and J lost 3; bases outside the gene matches: 5. Germline CDR1 and CDR2: SNHLY and FYNNEI. This CDR3 comprises 16 residues. The CDR3 bases are TGTGCCAGCAGTAAAGGGACTAGCGGGAGGATCTACGAGCAGTACTTC. This gives the protein CASSKGTSGRIYEQYF.

The rearrangement joins TRBV5-4 to TRBJ2-2, with D maybe TRBD2 (7 bases). The ends were cut back, 3 bases at V and 4 bases at J, with 19 bases in the middle. CDR3 length equals 17 residues. Germline-derived CDR1 and CDR2 are SGHNT and YYREEE (reference sequence). This chain's CDR3 is CASSSSRGGRVTGELFF. The DNA for the CDR3 is TGTGCCAGCAGCTCCAGCAGGGGCGGGAGAGTCACCGGGGAGCTGTTTTTT.

This clone was counted a few times. This same CDR3 is encoded by further DNA sequences in the sample. The gene calls are TRBV9 and TRBJ2-2; perhaps TRBD1 as D (6 bases). The ends were cut back, 0 bases at V and 5 bases at J, with 11 bases in the middle. From germline, CDR1 is SGDLS and CDR2 YYNGEE. The CDR3 runs 15 residues. Here the CDR3 reads CASSVETGGTGELFF. CDR3 sequence (DNA): TGTGCCAGCAGCGTAGAGACAGGAGGAACCGGGGAGCTGTTTTTT.

This rearrangement joins TRBV11-2 to TRBJ2-2, with TRBD2 matching 7 bases. The CDR3 is 15 amino acids. The trim removed 9 bases at V and 1 base at J, leaving 8 bases unmatched. Germline CDR1 reads SGHAT; CDR2 reads FQNNGV. This chain's CDR3 is CASIMGGKNTGELFF. The CDR3 region has the DNA TGTGCCAGTATTATGGGAGGGAAGAACACCGGGGAGCTGTTTTTT.

This rearrangement joins TRBV5-1 to TRBJ2-1; 14 bases map to TRBD2. From germline, CDR1 is SGHRS and CDR2 YFSETQ. The CDR3 extends over 16 amino acids. With V trimmed by 1 base and J by 8 bases, 5 bases remained unmatched. The CDR3 protein is CASSLPGTSGSDEQFF. For the CDR3, the DNA is TGCGCCAGCAGCTTGCCGGGGACTAGCGGGAGCGATGAGCAGTTCTTC.

CDR3 nucleotides: TGCAGCGCCCTCGACAGGATCCAAGAGACCCAGTACTTC. Encoded protein: CSALDRIQETQYF. The chain combines TRBV29-1 with TRBJ2-5; perhaps TRBD1 as D (6 bases). The CDR3 length is 13 residues. Trimming stripped 7 bases from V and 1 base from J, with 13 bases between. The germline V gene encodes CDR1 SQVTM and CDR2 ANQGSEA. Combining the CDR3 with reference TRBV29-1 and TRBJ2-5 gives the whole variable domain SAVISQKPSRDICQRGTSLTIQCQVDSQVTMMFWYRQQPGQSLTLIATANQGSEATYESGFVIDKFPISRPNLTFSTLTVSNMSPEDSSIYLCSALDRIQETQYFGPGTRLLVL.

The chain links TRBV30 to TRBJ1-5; 9 nucleotides line up with TRBD1. The V gene's germline CDR1 is GTSNPN and CDR2 SVGIG (reference sequence). The trim removed 2 bases at V and 0 bases at J, leaving 8 bases unmatched. The CDR3 runs to 17 residues. In DNA form, the CDR3 reads TGTGCCTGGAGTCGGGGACAGGGACCAGCTAGCAATCAGCCCCAGCATTTT. This translates into CAWSRGQGPASNQPQHF.

This chain links TRBV18 with TRBJ2-1, with TRBD2 matching 9 bases. The CDR3 extends over 14 amino acids. V shed 2 bases and J 4 bases; nucleotides not matched to a gene: 0. CDR1 is KGHSH and CDR2 is LQKENI in the germline V gene. CDR3 loop: CASSPTSGYNEQFF. In DNA, the CDR3 is TGTGCCAGCTCACCAACTAGCGGGTACAATGAGCAGTTCTTC.

The V gene is TRBV28, the J gene TRBJ1-5; tentatively, D is TRBD1 (5 bases). Germline V gene lookup returns CDR1 MDHEN and CDR2 SYDVKM. With 7 bases removed from V and 1 base from J, the gap between germline ends came to 11 bases. The CDR3 spans 14 residues. In nucleotides, the CDR3 is TGTGCCAGCAAGGGGCCGGAGAGCAATCAGCCCCAGCATTTT. It translates to CASKGPESNQPQHF.

This rearrangement joins TRBV6-6 to TRBJ2-7; possible D gene TRBD2, 6 bases. Trimming stripped 1 base from V and 2 bases from J, with 9 bases between. The CDR3 is 14 amino acids. Germline V gene data show CDR1 as MNHNY and CDR2 as SVGAGI (reference sequence). The CDR3 loop reads CASSYWGETYEQYF. The CDR3 DNA reads as TGTGCCAGCAGTTACTGGGGGGAAACCTACGAGCAGTACTTC.

The V and J genes are TRBV7-9 and TRBJ1-1; D is undetermined. This CDR3 is built from 13 residues. V lost 5 bases to trimming and J lost 0 bases, with 7 bases between them. The germline CDR1 and CDR2 sequences are SEHNR and FQNEAQ (reference sequence). The CDR3 sequence is CASSLPLNTEAFF. The CDR3 DNA sequence: TGTGCCAGCAGCCTACCTTTGAACACTGAAGCTTTCTTT.

This chain connects TRBV18 to TRBJ2-1; D remains ambiguous. The CDR3 runs to 14 residues. V was trimmed by 3 bases and J by 8 bases, leaving 14 bases between them. The V gene's germline CDR1 is KGHSH and CDR2 LQKENI. The CDR3 DNA sequence: TGTGCCAGCTCACCTGAACTGAATGCGGATGAGCAGTTCTTC. Its translation: CASSPELNADEQFF.

This rearrangement joins TRBV5-6 to TRBJ1-4; D might be TRBD1 (5 bases). This CDR3 spans 16 amino acids. CDR1 and CDR2 from the germline V gene are SGHDT and YYEEEE. Trimming took off 0 bases at V and 6 bases at J, with 15 bases between the two ends. The CDR3 coding sequence is TGTGCCAGCAGCTTGGCCTTAGCGGGGCATTATGAAAAACTGTTTTTT. This sequence encodes CASSLALAGHYEKLFF.

The gene calls are TRBV10-3 and TRBJ2-1, with D tentatively TRBD2 (5 bases). Germline CDR1 ENHRY, CDR2 SYGVKD. The CDR3 runs to 16 residues. Trimming left V 3 bases short and J 0 bases short, with 12 bases between. DNA for the CDR3: TGTGCCATCAGTGACTTAGGACGGGACTCCTACAATGAGCAGTTCTTC. It is translated as CAISDLGRDSYNEQFF.

The rearrangement uses TRBV9 and TRBJ2-2, with 9 bases matching TRBD1. V lost 3 bases and J lost 5; bases outside the gene matches: 8. The V gene's germline CDR1 is SGDLS and CDR2 YYNGEE. The CDR3 consists of 16 residues. In DNA, the CDR3 is TGTGCCAGCAGCGCTCCCGGGACAGGGCAGACCGGGGAGCTGTTTTTT. This translates into CASSAPGTGQTGELFF.

This rearrangement joins TRBV29-1 to TRBJ1-5; 7 bases fit TRBD1. Trimming at V came to 6 bases and at J to 4 bases, leaving 3 bases not matched to a gene. The CDR3 runs to 12 residues. Germline CDR1 reads SQVTM; CDR2 reads ANQGSEA. This chain's CDR3 is CSVAGQNQPQHF. The CDR3 bases are TGCAGCGTCGCGGGACAGAATCAGCCCCAGCATTTT.

CDR3 protein: CASTPGQMNTEAFF. The DNA for the CDR3 is TGTGCCAGCACCCCGGGACAGATGAACACTGAAGCTTTCTTT. This chain connects TRBV28 to TRBJ1-1, with 7 bases identical to TRBD1. The CDR3 is 14 residues long. The trim removed 7 bases at V and 0 bases at J, leaving 5 bases unmatched. The germline gives CDR1 MDHEN, CDR2 SYDVKM. The variable domain in full, with the rest retrieved from reference TRBV28 and TRBJ1-1, is DVKVTQSSRYLVKRTGEKVFLECVQDMDHENMFWYRQDPGLGLRLIYFSYDVKMKEKGDIPEGYSVSREKKERFSLILESASTNQTSMYLCASTPGQMNTEAFFGQGTRLTVV.

The chain has TRBV6-1 and TRBJ1-3; the D gene is possibly TRBD1 (5 bases). This CDR3 region has 15 residues. The V end was cut by 5 bases, the J end by 4 bases, with 15 bases between. From germline, CDR1 is MNHNS and CDR2 SASEGT. The chain's CDR3 is CASSSTGLIGNTIYF. The CDR3 DNA reads TGTGCCAGCAGTTCGACGGGACTGATCGGAAACACCATATATTTT.

This chain joins TRBV7-2 and TRBJ2-7, with 8 bases lining up with TRBD1. Germline-derived CDR1 and CDR2 are SGHTA and FQGNSA. The CDR3 runs 18 residues. Germline trimming cut 1 base from V and 5 bases from J; bases unmatched to any gene: 16. The CDR3 protein is CASSLEAFVDRVSNEQYF. The CDR3 bases are TGTGCCAGCAGCTTAGAGGCCTTTGTGGACAGGGTATCGAACGAGCAGTACTTC.

The chain has TRBV7-2 and TRBJ1-1; 11 bases are a match to TRBD1. Looked up from germline, CDR1 is SGHTA and CDR2 is FQGNSA. The CDR3 spans 16 residues. V lost 0 bases and J lost 5; bases outside the gene matches: 5. The CDR3 region is CASSLAPGTGGTEAFF. In DNA form, the CDR3 reads TGTGCCAGCAGCTTAGCCCCCGGGACAGGGGGAACTGAAGCTTTCTTT.

The table lists this clone with a count of one. The chain has TRBV27 and TRBJ2-1, with D possibly matching TRBD2 (5 bases). CDR3 length equals 13 residues. Between the trimmed V and J ends, which lost 6 bases and 4 bases, there was a span of 10 bases. The germline V gene has CDR1 MNHEY and CDR2 SMNVEV (reference sequence). The CDR3 protein is CASSPEGYNEQFF. In DNA, the CDR3 is TGTGCCAGCAGCCCCGAGGGATACAATGAGCAGTTCTTC.

V is TRBV21-1 and J is TRBJ1-1; TRBD1, the table's D call, lacks a check against the DNA. TRBV21-1 is reported as a pseudogene. The CDR3 runs to 11 residues. The CDR3 bases are TGTTTTTGGCCCCAGGGCACTGAAGCTTTCTTT. Its translation: CFWPQGTEAFF.

The sample holds one count of this clone. This chain's CDR3 is CASSPPQGIGRHEQYF. CDR3 DNA: TGTGCCAGCAGTCCCCCCCAGGGAATCGGCCGTCACGAGCAGTACTTC. The V gene is TRBV28, the J gene TRBJ2-7, with a possible D match to TRBD1 (5 bases). This CDR3 comprises 16 residues. Germline CDR1 reads MDHEN; CDR2 reads SYDVKM. With 5 bases removed from V and 5 bases from J, the gap between germline ends came to 22 bases.

The chain carries TRBV5-6 and TRBJ2-7; TRBD2 matches at 14 bases. The CDR3 has 15 residues. The J segment lost 6 bases and the V segment lost 1 base, leaving 3 bases of the junction unmatched. The germline CDR1 and CDR2 sequences are SGHDT and YYEEEE. The DNA of the CDR3 is TGTGCCAGCAGCTTGCCGACTAGCGGGAGGGCCGAGCAGTACTTC. Its translation: CASSLPTSGRAEQYF.

The chain links TRBV28 to TRBJ2-2; TRBD2 is a possible D gene (5 bases). The V gene's germline CDR1 is MDHEN and CDR2 SYDVKM. The CDR3 spans 15 residues. The V and J ends lost 7 bases and 6 bases respectively, with 18 bases between them. The CDR3 sequence: CASIGRALRAGELFF. In DNA, the CDR3 is TGTGCCAGCATTGGGCGGGCCTTGAGGGCCGGGGAGCTGTTTTTT.

V gene TRBV7-2 combines with J gene TRBJ2-1, with a possible D match to TRBD2 (6 bases). Germline CDR1 and CDR2: SGHTA and FQGNSA. V was shortened by 1 base and J by 5 bases, with 9 bases between the two germline ends. The CDR3 consists of 14 residues. CDR3 bases: TGTGCCAGCAGCTTAGTGGGAGGTCACAATGAGCAGTTCTTC. It yields the protein CASSLVGGHNEQFF. The complete variable domain, with remaining parts taken from reference TRBV7-2 and TRBJ2-1, reads GAGVSQSPSNKVTEKGKDVELRCDPISGHTALYWYRQSLGQGLEFLIYFQGNSAPDKSGLPSDRFSAERTGGSVSTLTIQRTQQEDSAVYLCASSLVGGHNEQFFGPGTRLTVL.

This chain links TRBV2 with TRBJ2-3; 8 bases fit TRBD2. Germline CDR1 reads SNHLY; CDR2 reads FYNNEI. V gave up 8 bases and J gave up 1 base; unmatched junction bases: 5. The CDR3 totals 14 residues. CDR3 sequence (DNA): TGTGCCAGCTCGTTGACTAGCGGCACAGATACGCAGTATTTT. The encoded protein is CASSLTSGTDTQYF.